This T cell receptor beta chain is drawn from a study of identical twins. From the 5' RACE reads, TCRdb called clonotypes with MiXCR, one entry per CDR3 protein. The sample consists of just over 450,000 distinct CDR3 sequences, approximately 15% of them appearing once. The CDR3 spans 17 residues. In germline, CDR1 is LNHDA, CDR2 SQIVND (reference sequence). V lost 4 bases, J lost 1 base, and 10 bases stayed unmatched. The sample was also linked to a second study, of yellow fever vaccine responses in identical twins.

The origin of this receptor is a woman between 18 and 30 years old in good health. Sequenced sample: CD4+ T cells sorted from blood. The chain is built from TRBV19 and TRBJ1-1; 9 bases are shared with TRBD1. The CDR3 region has the DNA TGTGCCAGTAGTACGCCGGGACAGGGTCCGTGGAACACTGAAGCTTTCTTT. It translates to CASSTPGQGPWNTEAFF.